This T cell receptor beta chain is from a study of human T cells and chemical hapten exposure. There are 14 residues in the CDR3. Per the germline V gene, CDR1 is ENHRY and CDR2 is SYGVKD. V gave up 7 bases and J gave up 6 bases; unmatched junction bases: 7. A single record per CDR3 protein comes from TCRdb applying MiXCR to the RACE reads. Among around 300,000 distinct CDR3 sequences listed, around 5.5% were seen once. This clonotype appeared a few times. Time point meaning: pre-sensitization, week 0. Treatment specified: therapeutic diphenylcyclopropenone sensitization with weekly scalp DPC. The specimen comprised whole blood, sampled in connection with sensitization to the hapten diphenylcyclopropenone (DPC). This chain joins TRBV10-3 and TRBJ2-7, with TRBD1 matching 12 bases. The TCR originated in a woman aged 18 to 35 with alopecia areata. Some clones in this sample may be carry-over from other donors' samples. CDR3 coding DNA: TGTGCCATCACCGGGACAGGGGGCCTGGGCGAGCAGTACTTC. Translated, it gives CAITGTGGLGEQYF.